Below are 8 T cell receptor beta chains sequenced from a single sample in a study of blood T cells in healthy people across ages. Combining a sample-barcoded 5' primer with a J-beta primer mix, a second PCR ran for roughly 7 to 12 cycles. TCRdb itself ran the 5' RACE reads through MiXCR, one entry per CDR3 protein. The sample records 1.5 million to 1.8 million distinct CDR3 sequences, approximately 43% being singletons. Material for sequencing was blood. Receptors originate from a young woman in good health.

This clonotype was counted only a few times. This chain links TRBV6-2 or TRBV6-3 with TRBJ2-7; 10 positions match TRBD1. This CDR3 is 14 amino acids long. Losses at the gene ends were 4 bases for V and 5 bases for J; bases not matched to a gene: 5. Per germline, CDR1 MNHEY and CDR2 SVGEGT. CDR3 amino acids: CASSSLTGGHEQYF. DNA for the CDR3: TGTGCCAGCAGTTCGTTGACAGGGGGCCACGAGCAGTACTTC.

V usage is TRBV6-2 or TRBV6-3 and J usage is TRBJ1-2; D is undetermined. The CDR3 contains 12 residues. CDR1 MNHEY and CDR2 SVGEGT come from the germline V gene. The V and J ends lost 4 bases and 8 bases respectively, with 11 bases between them. For the CDR3, the DNA is TGTGCCAGCAGTTTTACCGGTTGGGGCTACACCTTC. Protein: CASSFTGWGYTF.

In its sample, this clonotype was seen a few times. CDR3 sequence reads: CASSEPGTGFYEQYF. For the CDR3, the DNA is TGTGCCAGCAGTGAACCGGGGACAGGGTTCTACGAGCAGTACTTC. The chain has TRBV25-1 and TRBJ2-7; 9 bases are a match to TRBD1. CDR1 is MGHDK and CDR2 is SYGVNS in the germline V gene. The V and J ends lost 2 bases and 3 bases, in that order; junction bases with no gene match: 5. This CDR3 is built from 15 residues.

V and J are TRBV29-1 and TRBJ2-1; D may correspond to TRBD1 or TRBD2 (5 bases each). CDR1 and CDR2 (germline): SQVTM, ANQGSEA. The CDR3 has 16 residues. Trimming shortened V by 5 bases and J by 0 bases, and 17 bases separated the two germline ends. As DNA, the CDR3 is TGCAGCGTTAAACCGGGACCCCTGAGCTCCTACAATGAGCAGTTCTTC. Protein product: CSVKPGPLSSYNEQFF.

As concerns this clonotype: A read error may explain this, as a much larger clone is one base away. J is TRBJ2-1 and V is TRBV29-1; the match to TRBD2 covers 8 bases. This CDR3 region has 12 residues. Germline V gene sequence: CDR1 SQVTM, CDR2 ANQGSEA. The CDR3: CSVTGLANGQFF. The CDR3 bases are TGCAGCGTAACCGGACTAGCTAATGGGCAGTTCTTC.

The genes are TRBV12-3 or TRBV12-4 and TRBJ1-5; no clear D. CDR3 length equals 12 residues. V was cut by 8 bases and J by 5 bases, with 10 bases left in between. CDR3 sequence: CASRLSDQPQHF. The DNA of the CDR3 is TGTGCCAGCCGCCTCTCCGATCAGCCCCAGCATTTT.

J is TRBJ2-1 and V is TRBV28, with D possibly TRBD1 on 5 matching bases. Germline CDR1 is MDHEN and CDR2 is SYDVKM. V lost 7 bases and J 5 bases, leaving 18 bases between the germline ends. This CDR3 spans 15 amino acids. The CDR3: CASTPQRTRNNEQFF. The CDR3 DNA reads TGTGCCAGCACCCCCCAGAGGACACGTAACAATGAGCAGTTCTTC.

The count of this clonotype is one. The chain uses TRBV15 and TRBJ2-3; weak D call: TRBD1 (6 bases). The V end was cut by 2 bases, the J end by 2 bases, with 11 bases between. Germline CDR1 reads LNHNV; CDR2 reads YYDKDF (reference sequence). The CDR3 totals 15 residues. The CDR3 is CATSRNRVLTDTQYF. The CDR3 DNA reads as TGTGCCACCAGCAGAAACAGGGTGCTCACAGATACGCAGTATTTT.